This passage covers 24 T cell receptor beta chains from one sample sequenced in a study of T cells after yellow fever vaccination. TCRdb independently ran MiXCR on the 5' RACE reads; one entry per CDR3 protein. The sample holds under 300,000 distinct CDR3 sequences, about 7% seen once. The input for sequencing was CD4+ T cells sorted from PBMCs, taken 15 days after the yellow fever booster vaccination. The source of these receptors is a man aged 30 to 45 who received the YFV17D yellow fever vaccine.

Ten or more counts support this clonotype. CDR3 bases: TGTGCCAGCAGACAATCTAGCGGGAGTTCCTACGAGCAGTACTTC. Amino acid sequence: CASRQSSGSSYEQYF. This sequence joins TRBV6-1 and TRBJ2-7; 10 bases map to TRBD2. V shed 6 bases, J shed 1 base, and the junction held 6 bases outside the gene matches. This CDR3 comprises 15 residues. Germline V CDR1 and CDR2: MNHNS, SASEGT.

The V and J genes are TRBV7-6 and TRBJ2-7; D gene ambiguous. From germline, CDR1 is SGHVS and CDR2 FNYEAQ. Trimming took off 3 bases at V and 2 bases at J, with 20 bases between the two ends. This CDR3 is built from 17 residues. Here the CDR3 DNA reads TGTGCCAGCAGCTTTCACAATGGGCTCCAAAGGCCCTACGAGCAGTACTTC. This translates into CASSFHNGLQRPYEQYF. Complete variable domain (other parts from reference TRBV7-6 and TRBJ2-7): GAGVSQSPRYKVTKRGQDVALRCDPISGHVSLYWYRQALGQGPEFLTYFNYEAQQDKSGLPNDRFSAERPEGSISTLTIQRTEQRDSAMYRCASSFHNGLQRPYEQYFGPGTRLTVT.

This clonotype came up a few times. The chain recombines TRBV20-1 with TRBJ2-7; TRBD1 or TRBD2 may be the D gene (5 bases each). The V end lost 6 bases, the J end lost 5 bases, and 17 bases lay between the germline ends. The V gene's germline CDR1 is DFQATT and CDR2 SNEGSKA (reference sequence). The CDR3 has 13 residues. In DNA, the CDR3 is TGCAGTGCCTCCCCCACGGGACGAAACGAGCAGTACTTC. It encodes CSASPTGRNEQYF.

The CDR3 DNA is TGCGCCAGCAGCTTACAGAAGATCACCGGGGAGCTGTTTTTT. It yields the protein CASSLQKITGELFF. The V call is TRBV5-1, the J call TRBJ2-2; D ambiguous. This CDR3 has 14 amino acids. The germline V gene has CDR1 SGHRS and CDR2 YFSETQ. V shed 2 bases and J shed 4 bases, with 9 bases lying between them.

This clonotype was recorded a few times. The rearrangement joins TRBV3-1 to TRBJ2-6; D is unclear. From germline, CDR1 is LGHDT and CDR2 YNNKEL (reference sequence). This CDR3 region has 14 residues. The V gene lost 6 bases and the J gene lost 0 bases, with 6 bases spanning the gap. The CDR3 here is CASRDPSGANVLTF. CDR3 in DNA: TGTGCCAGCAGGGACCCCTCTGGGGCCAACGTCCTGACTTTC.

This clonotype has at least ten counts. The DNA for the CDR3 is TGCGCCAGCAGCGAATTGGCTAGCGGACCCCTTGCAGATACGCAGTATTTT. Its translation is CASSELASGPLADTQYF. The chain carries TRBV5-1 and TRBJ2-3; 7 positions match TRBD2. The V and J ends lost 4 bases and 4 bases, in that order; junction bases with no gene match: 15. There are 17 residues in the CDR3. CDR1 SGHRS and CDR2 YFSETQ come from the germline V gene.

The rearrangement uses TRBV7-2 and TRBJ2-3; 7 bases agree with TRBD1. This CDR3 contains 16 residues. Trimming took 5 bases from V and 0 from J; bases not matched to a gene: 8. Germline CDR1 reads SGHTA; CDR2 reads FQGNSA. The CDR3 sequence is CASSLGGQRSTDTQYF. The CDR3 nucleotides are TGTGCCAGCAGCCTAGGGGGACAGCGAAGCACAGATACGCAGTATTTT.

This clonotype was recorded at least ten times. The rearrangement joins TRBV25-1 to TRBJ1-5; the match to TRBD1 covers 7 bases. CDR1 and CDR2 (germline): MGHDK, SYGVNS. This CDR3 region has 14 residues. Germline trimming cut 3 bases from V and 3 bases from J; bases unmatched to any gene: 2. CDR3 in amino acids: CASSETGSNQPQHF. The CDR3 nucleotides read TGTGCCAGCAGTGAGACAGGGTCCAATCAGCCCCAGCATTTT.

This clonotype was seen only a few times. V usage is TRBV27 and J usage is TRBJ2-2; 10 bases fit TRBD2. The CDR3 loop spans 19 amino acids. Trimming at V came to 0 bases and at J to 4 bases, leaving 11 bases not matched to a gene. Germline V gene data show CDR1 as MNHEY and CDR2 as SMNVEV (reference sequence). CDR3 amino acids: CASSLSGLAGVIITGELFF. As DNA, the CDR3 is TGTGCCAGCAGTTTATCCGGTCTAGCGGGAGTTATTATCACCGGGGAGCTGTTTTTT.

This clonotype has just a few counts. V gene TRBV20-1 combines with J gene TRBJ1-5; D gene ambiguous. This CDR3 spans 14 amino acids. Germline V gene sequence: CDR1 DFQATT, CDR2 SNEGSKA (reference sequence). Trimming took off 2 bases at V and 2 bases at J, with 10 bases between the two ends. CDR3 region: CSARQRSGNQPQHF. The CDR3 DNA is TGCAGTGCTAGACAGCGTTCGGGCAATCAGCCCCAGCATTTT.

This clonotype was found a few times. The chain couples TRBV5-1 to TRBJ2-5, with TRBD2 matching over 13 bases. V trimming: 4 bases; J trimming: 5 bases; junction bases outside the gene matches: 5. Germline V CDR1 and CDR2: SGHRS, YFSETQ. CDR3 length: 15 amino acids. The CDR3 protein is CASSPKLAGGETQYF. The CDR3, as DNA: TGCGCCAGCAGCCCCAAACTAGCGGGAGGGGAGACCCAGTACTTC.

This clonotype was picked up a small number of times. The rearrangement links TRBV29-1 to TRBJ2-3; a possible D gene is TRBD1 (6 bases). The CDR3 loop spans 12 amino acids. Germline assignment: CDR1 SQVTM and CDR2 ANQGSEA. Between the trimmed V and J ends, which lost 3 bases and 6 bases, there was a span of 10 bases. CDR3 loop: CSVDRGLDTQYF. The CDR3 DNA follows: TGCAGCGTTGACAGGGGCCTGGATACGCAGTATTTT.

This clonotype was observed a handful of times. CDR3 in DNA: TGTGCCACCAGCAGAGAGAGGGGAGGTGGCAATGAGCAGTTCTTC. Amino acid sequence: CATSRERGGGNEQFF. The chain employs TRBV15 and TRBJ2-1, with a tentative D call TRBD2 (6 bases). This CDR3 is 15 amino acids long. Deletions cut 0 bases from V and 6 bases from J, with 12 bases between. Germline V CDR1 and CDR2: LNHNV, YYDKDF (reference sequence).

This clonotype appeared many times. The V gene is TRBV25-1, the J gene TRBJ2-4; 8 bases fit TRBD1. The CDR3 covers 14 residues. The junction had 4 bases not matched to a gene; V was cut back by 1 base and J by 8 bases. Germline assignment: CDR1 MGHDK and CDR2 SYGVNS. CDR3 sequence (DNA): TGTGCCAGCAGTGAATTCCAGGGGGCCTACATTCAGTACTTC. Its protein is CASSEFQGAYIQYF.

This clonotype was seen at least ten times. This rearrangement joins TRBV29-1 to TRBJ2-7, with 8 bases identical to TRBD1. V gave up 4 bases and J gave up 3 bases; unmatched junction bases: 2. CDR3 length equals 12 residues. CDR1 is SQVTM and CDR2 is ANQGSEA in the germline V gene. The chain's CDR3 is CSVGDRGYEQYF. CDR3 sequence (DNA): TGCAGCGTTGGTGACAGGGGCTACGAGCAGTACTTC.

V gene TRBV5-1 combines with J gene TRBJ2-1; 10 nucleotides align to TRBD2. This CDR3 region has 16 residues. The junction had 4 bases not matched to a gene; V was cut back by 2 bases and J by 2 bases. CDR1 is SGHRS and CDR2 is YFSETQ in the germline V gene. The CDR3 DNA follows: TGCGCCAGCAGCTTACGGACTAGCGGCACCTACAATGAGCAGTTCTTC. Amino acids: CASSLRTSGTYNEQFF.

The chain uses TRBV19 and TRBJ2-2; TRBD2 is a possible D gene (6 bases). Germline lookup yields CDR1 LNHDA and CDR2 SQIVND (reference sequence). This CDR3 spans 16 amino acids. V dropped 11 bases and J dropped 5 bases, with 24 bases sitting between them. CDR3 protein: CAGSPTGLRGTGELFF. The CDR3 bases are TGTGCCGGGTCCCCAACGGGACTCCGAGGGACCGGGGAGCTGTTTTTT.

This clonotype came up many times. The CDR3 sequence is CSAPKSGGDEQYF. DNA of the CDR3: TGCAGTGCTCCAAAAAGCGGAGGGGACGAGCAGTACTTC. The chain links TRBV20-1 to TRBJ2-7; D perhaps matches TRBD2 (6 bases). Germline V CDR1 and CDR2: DFQATT, SNEGSKA (reference sequence). This CDR3 has 13 residues. Trimming pared 5 bases from V and 5 bases from J, leaving 16 bases between.

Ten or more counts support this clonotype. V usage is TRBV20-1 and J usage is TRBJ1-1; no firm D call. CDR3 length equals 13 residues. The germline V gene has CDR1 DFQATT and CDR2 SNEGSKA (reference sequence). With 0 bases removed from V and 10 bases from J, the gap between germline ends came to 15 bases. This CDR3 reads CSARDTRGVGAFF. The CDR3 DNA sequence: TGCAGTGCTAGAGATACTCGTGGGGTGGGAGCTTTCTTT.

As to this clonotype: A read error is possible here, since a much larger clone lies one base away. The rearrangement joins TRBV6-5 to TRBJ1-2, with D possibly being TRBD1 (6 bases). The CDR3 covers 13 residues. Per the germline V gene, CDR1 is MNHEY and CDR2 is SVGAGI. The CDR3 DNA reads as TGTTCCAGCAGTTACCTCCAGGGGAGCGGCTACACCTTC. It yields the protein CSSSYLQGSGYTF.

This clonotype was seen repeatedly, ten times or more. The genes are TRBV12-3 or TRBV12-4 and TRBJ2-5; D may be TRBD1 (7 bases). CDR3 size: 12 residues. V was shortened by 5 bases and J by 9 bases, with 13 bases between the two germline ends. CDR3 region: CASSKGAGSQYF. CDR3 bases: TGTGCCAGCAGTAAGGGGGCGGGGTCCCAGTACTTC.

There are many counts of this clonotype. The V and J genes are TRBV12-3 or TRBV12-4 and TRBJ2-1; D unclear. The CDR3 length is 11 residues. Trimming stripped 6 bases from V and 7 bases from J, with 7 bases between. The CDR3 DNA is TGTGCCAGCAGCGAAGGGAATGAGCAGTTCTTC. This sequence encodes CASSEGNEQFF.

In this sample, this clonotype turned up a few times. In DNA form, the CDR3 reads TGTGCCAGCAGCTCTTGGACAGGGGGATCCGCAACGGGCTACACCTTC. It translates to CASSSWTGGSATGYTF. The chain uses TRBV7-2 and TRBJ1-2; 10 nucleotides align to TRBD1. Germline V gene lookup returns CDR1 SGHTA and CDR2 FQGNSA. The CDR3 consists of 16 residues. The V segment lost 4 bases and the J segment 8 bases; nucleotides outside the gene matches: 13.

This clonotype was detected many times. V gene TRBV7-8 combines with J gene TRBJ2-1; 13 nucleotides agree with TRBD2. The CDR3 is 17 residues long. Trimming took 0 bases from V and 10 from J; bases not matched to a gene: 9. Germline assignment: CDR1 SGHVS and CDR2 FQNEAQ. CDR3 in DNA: TGTGCCAGCAGCTTAGCGCAAGGACTAGCGGGAGTAAGAGAGCAGTTCTTC. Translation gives CASSLAQGLAGVREQFF. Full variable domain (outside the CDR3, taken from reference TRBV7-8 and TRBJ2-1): GAGVSQSPRYKVAKRGQDVALRCDPISGHVSLFWYQQALGQGPEFLTYFQNEAQLDKSGLPSDRFFAERPEGSVSTLKIQRTQQEDSAVYLCASSLAQGLAGVREQFFGPGTRLTVL.